These 12 T cell receptor beta chains were sequenced from one sample in a study of response to subunit inactivated influenza vaccine. MiXCR, applied by TCRdb to the RT-PCR reads, yields one record per CDR3 protein. Altogether 700,000 to 900,000 distinct CDR3 sequences are present, over 20% being singletons, with the ten largest covering 10% to 13%. The material sequenced was PBMCs from blood, taken 4 to 6 days after vaccination. The receptors originated from a middle-aged man who received an inactivated influenza vaccine.

This clonotype was detected only a few times. V usage is TRBV6-1 and J usage is TRBJ1-4; 8 bases fit TRBD1. CDR3 length: 16 residues. V shed 8 bases and J 0 bases; nucleotides not matched to a gene: 8. Germline V gene lookup returns CDR1 MNHNS and CDR2 SASEGT. CDR3 sequence: CASHRTGRTTNEKLFF. The CDR3 nucleotides read TGTGCCAGCCATAGGACAGGGAGAACAACTAATGAAAAACTGTTTTTT.

This clonotype was seen ten or more times. V is TRBV20-1 and J is TRBJ2-7; 7 nucleotides line up with TRBD2. Germline-derived CDR1 and CDR2 are DFQATT and SNEGSKA (reference sequence). This CDR3 is built from 12 residues. Losses at the gene ends were 6 bases for V and 4 bases for J; bases not matched to a gene: 6. CDR3: CSASGTLYEQYF. The CDR3 DNA sequence: TGCAGTGCCAGCGGGACTCTTTACGAGCAGTACTTC.

The genes are TRBV11-3 and TRBJ2-7; D is perhaps TRBD1 (6 bases). CDR1 is SGHNT, CDR2 YENEEA, per germline. This CDR3 is built from 13 residues. V lost 5 bases to trimming and J lost 1 base, with 9 bases between them. CDR3: CASSRQDSYEQYF. CDR3 DNA sequence: TGTGCCAGCAGCCGACAGGATTCCTACGAGCAGTACTTC.

The rearrangement uses TRBV4-1 and TRBJ2-5, with 11 bases identical to TRBD2. Germline V gene sequence: CDR1 MGHRA, CDR2 YSYEKL. V was clipped by 6 bases and J by 7 bases; unmatched bases: 10. The CDR3 is 15 amino acids. CDR3 sequence: CASSQLAGAGVTQYF. The CDR3 DNA reads as TGCGCCAGCAGTCAACTAGCGGGGGCTGGGGTGACCCAGTACTTC.

This chain connects TRBV5-6 to TRBJ2-7, with TRBD2 identical over 11 bases. The length of the CDR3 is 17 residues. V lost 2 bases to trimming and J lost 2 bases; unmatched junction nucleotides: 9. The germline V gene has CDR1 SGHDT and CDR2 YYEEEE. The CDR3 bases are TGTGCCAGCAGCTTCGGACAAGTGACTAGCGGGGCCTACGAGCAGTACTTC. Translating gives CASSFGQVTSGAYEQYF.

This clonotype was seen a few times. The V call is TRBV28, the J call TRBJ2-1; D call uncertain. V was shortened by 7 bases and J by 9 bases, with 13 bases between the two germline ends. This CDR3 is 12 amino acids long. Germline loops: CDR1 MDHEN, CDR2 SYDVKM. The CDR3 sequence is CASTTLGPEQFF. DNA of the CDR3: TGTGCCAGCACTACCTTGGGTCCTGAGCAGTTCTTC. Supplemented by reference TRBV28 and TRBJ2-1, the full variable domain reads DVKVTQSSRYLVKRTGEKVFLECVQDMDHENMFWYRQDPGLGLRLIYFSYDVKMKEKGDIPEGYSVSREKKERFSLILESASTNQTSMYLCASTTLGPEQFFGPGTRLTVL.

There are a few counts of this clonotype. The chain is built from TRBV4-3 and TRBJ2-1; 8 bases fit TRBD2. With 0 bases clipped from V and 10 bases from J, the junction kept 2 bases outside the gene matches. The CDR3 extends over 13 amino acids. Germline V gene data show CDR1 as LGHNA and CDR2 as YSLEER. CDR3 sequence (DNA): TGCGCCAGCAGCCAAGATAGCGGGACAGAGCAGTTCTTC. Residues: CASSQDSGTEQFF.

The J gene is TRBJ2-7, the V gene TRBV20-1; D unresolved. The CDR3 is 15 residues long. The V gene lost 1 base and the J gene lost 2 bases, with 15 bases spanning the gap. Per germline, CDR1 DFQATT and CDR2 SNEGSKA (reference sequence). CDR3 protein: CSARGVTAGPYEQYF. CDR3 DNA sequence: TGCAGTGCTAGAGGGGTAACAGCTGGGCCCTACGAGCAGTACTTC.

This clonotype was seen only a few times. The chain joins TRBV4-1 to TRBJ2-7, with unresolved D. The CDR3 loop spans 13 amino acids. V shed 4 bases and J shed 3 bases, with 10 bases lying between them. Germline CDR1 and CDR2: MGHRA and YSYEKL. The CDR3 bases are TGCGCCAGCAGCCCGCTCGGCTTCTACGAGCAGTACTTC. Its protein is CASSPLGFYEQYF.

This clonotype appeared a few times. The rearrangement links TRBV5-1 to TRBJ2-3; D may be TRBD1 (6 bases). The CDR3 spans 16 residues. Germline loops: CDR1 SGHRS, CDR2 YFSETQ. Trimming removed 3 bases at V and 2 bases at J, with 16 bases between. CDR3 DNA: TGCGCCAGCAGCTATTTTGGACAGCCCCACACAGATACGCAGTATTTT. Translated, it gives CASSYFGQPHTDTQYF.

This clonotype was observed a few times. The V and J genes are TRBV2 and TRBJ1-4, with D unresolved. Trimming removed 3 bases from V and 8 bases from J, with 10 bases in between. This CDR3 contains 13 residues. Germline CDR1 SNHLY, CDR2 FYNNEI. CDR3 residues: CASSEGSSEKLFF. In nucleotides, the CDR3 is TGTGCCAGCAGTGAGGGCAGCAGCGAAAAACTGTTTTTT.

This clonotype was observed a handful of times. This chain connects TRBV7-9 to TRBJ1-4; D is unresolved. Germline CDR1 reads SEHNR; CDR2 reads FQNEAQ (reference sequence). The CDR3 runs 14 residues. V lost 1 base and J lost 6, with 9 bases in between. This chain's CDR3 is CASSLGGFDEKLFF. The CDR3 region has the DNA TGTGCCAGCAGCTTAGGCGGGTTTGATGAAAAACTGTTTTTT. The full variable domain, with the rest looked up from reference TRBV7-9 and TRBJ1-4, is DTGVSQNPRHKITKRGQNVTFRCDPISEHNRLYWYRQTLGQGPEFLTYFQNEAQLEKSRLLSDRFSAERPKGSFSTLEIQRTEQGDSAMYLCASSLGGFDEKLFFGSGTQLSVL.